Following are 27 T cell receptor beta chains from one sample sequenced in a study of cytomegalovirus exposure and HLA in healthy donors. The PCR contained 60 Vbeta and 13 Jbeta primers. This table comes from immunoSEQ multiplex PCR, and its TCRdb copy is limited to in-frame clones, with some not included. The repertoire consists of some 80,000 clones, with about 79% occurring once and the leading ten covering less than 6.5%. Sequenced sample: PBMCs. Source of these receptors: a man between 18 and 35 years old in good health and CMV-seropositive.

This clone was counted a few times. The chain joins TRBV18 to TRBJ2-2; D gene ambiguous. With 3 bases removed from V and 7 bases from J, the gap between germline ends came to 9 bases. The CDR3 covers 13 residues. Germline values: CDR1 KGHSH, CDR2 LQKENI. CDR3 sequence (DNA): TGTGCCAGCTCACCCACTCCCGGCGGGGAGCTGTTTTTT. As protein: CASSPTPGGELFF.

The J gene is TRBJ1-1, the V gene TRBV6-4, with 7 positions matching TRBD1. J was trimmed by 1 base and V by 5 bases; bases with no gene match: 1. Germline V CDR1 and CDR2: MRHNA, SNTAGT. The CDR3 length is 13 residues. In DNA, the CDR3 is TGTGCCAGCAGTAGGGACAGGAACACTGAAGCTTTCTTT. It is translated as CASSRDRNTEAFF.

This clone was found once. The V gene is TRBV6-6, the J gene TRBJ2-5; 14 bases line up with TRBD2. This CDR3 region has 15 residues. Germline V gene data show CDR1 as MNHNY and CDR2 as SVGAGI (reference sequence). Germline trimming cut 4 bases from V and 5 bases from J; bases unmatched to any gene: 3. DNA of the CDR3: TGTGCCAGCAGTTCCCGACTAGCGGGAGGGGAGACCCAGTACTTC. Protein: CASSSRLAGGETQYF.

The chain joins TRBV7-6 to TRBJ2-7, with D possibly being TRBD2 (5 bases). This CDR3 spans 13 amino acids. Germline-derived CDR1 and CDR2 are SGHVS and FNYEAQ. Trimming took 5 bases from V and 2 from J, leaving 10 bases between them. CDR3 sequence: CASSASGTYEQYF. CDR3 DNA sequence: TGTGCCAGCAGCGCCAGCGGAACCTACGAGCAGTACTTC.

The V and J genes are TRBV7-9 and TRBJ2-5; TRBD1 matches at 10 bases. Germline loops: CDR1 SEHNR, CDR2 FQNEAQ (reference sequence). V shed 5 bases, J shed 7 bases, and the junction held 7 bases outside the gene matches. This CDR3 is built from 14 residues. In nucleotides, the CDR3 is TGTGCCAGCAGCACGACAGGGGGCGGCGGGACCCAGTACTTC. Translated: CASSTTGGGGTQYF. Supplemented by reference TRBV7-9 and TRBJ2-5, the full variable domain reads DTGVSQNPRHKITKRGQNVTFRCDPISEHNRLYWYRQTLGQGPEFLTYFQNEAQLEKSRLLSDRFSAERPKGSFSTLEIQRTEQGDSAMYLCASSTTGGGGTQYFGPGTRLLVL.

The V gene is TRBV5-1, the J gene TRBJ2-1; D is unclear. In germline, CDR1 is SGHRS, CDR2 YFSETQ. Trimming left V 0 bases short and J 5 bases short, with 15 bases between. CDR3 length equals 16 residues. The CDR3 loop reads CASSLGSATRHNEQFF. DNA for the CDR3: TGCGCCAGCAGCTTGGGGTCAGCGACCCGACACAATGAGCAGTTCTTC.

The CDR3 protein is CASRPHLTGTYEQYF. The CDR3 DNA follows: TGTGCCAGCCGGCCTCATTTGACAGGGACCTACGAGCAGTACTTC. The chain joins TRBV28 to TRBJ2-7; 7 positions agree with TRBD1. Germline V CDR1 and CDR2: MDHEN, SYDVKM. Unmatched junction bases numbered 12, after V lost 8 bases and J lost 2 bases. The CDR3 is 15 amino acids.

The chain joins TRBV4-1 to TRBJ2-7; TRBD1 agrees at 11 bases. The CDR3 loop spans 16 amino acids. The V and J ends lost 6 bases and 4 bases, in that order; junction bases with no gene match: 11. Germline V gene lookup returns CDR1 MGHRA and CDR2 YSYEKL. The CDR3 is CASSRVPGTGGYEQYF. In DNA form, the CDR3 reads TGCGCCAGCAGTAGAGTACCAGGGACAGGGGGTTACGAGCAGTACTTC.

A single count supports this clone. The genes are TRBV7-9 and TRBJ1-4; D is unresolved. CDR1 is SEHNR, CDR2 FQNEAQ, per germline (reference sequence). Trimming shortened V by 7 bases and J by 0 bases, and 9 bases separated the two germline ends. CDR3 length equals 14 residues. The CDR3, as DNA: TGTGCCAGCAAACGCGATGCAACTAATGAAAAACTGTTTTTT. Translated: CASKRDATNEKLFF.

The J gene is TRBJ2-3, the V gene TRBV19, with 7 bases that match TRBD2. Germline trimming cut 3 bases from V and 4 bases from J; bases unmatched to any gene: 1. CDR1 is LNHDA and CDR2 is SQIVND in the germline V gene (reference sequence). The CDR3 totals 13 residues. The CDR3 region has the DNA TGTGCCAGTAGTATCCGGGGGGCAGATACGCAGTATTTT. This encodes CASSIRGADTQYF.

The genes are TRBV9 and TRBJ2-7; TRBD1 matches 12 bases. The CDR3 totals 13 residues. V was pared by 3 bases and J by 6 bases, with 1 base of the junction left unmatched. Per the germline V gene, CDR1 is SGDLS and CDR2 is YYNGEE. CDR3 residues: CASSGDRGLEQYF. The CDR3 coding sequence is TGTGCCAGCAGCGGGGACAGGGGGCTCGAGCAGTACTTC.

V gene TRBV4-2 combines with J gene TRBJ2-2; D is ambiguous. The CDR3 has 13 residues. From germline, CDR1 is LGHNA and CDR2 YNFKEQ. V shed 4 bases and J shed 5 bases, with 8 bases lying between them. The CDR3 sequence: CASSPPGTGELFF. The CDR3 DNA reads as TGTGCCAGCAGCCCCCCGGGTACCGGGGAGCTGTTTTTT.

The V and J genes are TRBV4-2 and TRBJ2-7; 12 bases are a match to TRBD2. Germline CDR1 and CDR2: LGHNA and YNFKEQ. J lost 7 bases, V lost 3 bases, and 10 bases had no gene match. The CDR3 is made up of 16 amino acids. CDR3 bases: TGTGCCAGCAGCCACCCATCTAGCGGGAGGGGCTGGGAGCAGTACTTC. Its protein is CASSHPSSGRGWEQYF.

This sequence joins TRBV4-2 and TRBJ2-5, with D possibly TRBD2 on 6 matching bases. The ends were cut back, 4 bases at V and 2 bases at J, with 14 bases in the middle. CDR1 and CDR2 from the germline V gene are LGHNA and YNFKEQ. This CDR3 spans 15 amino acids. The CDR3 nucleotides are TGTGCCAGCAGCCTTTATTTAGCGGAGCAAGAGACCCAGTACTTC. Protein: CASSLYLAEQETQYF.

The chain uses TRBV28 and TRBJ2-7; 10 positions agree with TRBD1. Germline loops: CDR1 MDHEN, CDR2 SYDVKM. The CDR3 is 13 residues long. The ends lost 11 bases at V and 0 bases at J; junction bases unmatched: 4. CDR3 sequence: CAGQGGASYEQYF. CDR3 in DNA: TGTGCCGGACAGGGGGGGGCCTCCTACGAGCAGTACTTC.

This clone was recorded a few times. The chain uses TRBV2 and TRBJ1-2; 7 bases are a match to TRBD1. The CDR3 consists of 11 residues. The V and J ends lost 6 bases and 8 bases, in that order; junction bases with no gene match: 3. CDR1 SNHLY and CDR2 FYNNEI come from the germline V gene. Here the CDR3 DNA reads TGTGCCAGCAGCACAGGGGAAGGCTACACCTTC. Translated: CASSTGEGYTF.

V is TRBV2 and J is TRBJ2-7, with 9 bases identical to TRBD2. CDR3 length equals 17 residues. From germline, CDR1 is SNHLY and CDR2 FYNNEI. V was clipped by 5 bases and J by 4 bases; unmatched bases: 15. This CDR3 is CASSSYSGSAINYEQYF. CDR3 DNA: TGTGCCAGCAGTAGCTATAGCGGGAGCGCGATCAATTACGAGCAGTACTTC.

The chain links TRBV6-5 to TRBJ1-5, with D unclear. The CDR3 totals 14 residues. The V end lost 0 bases, the J end lost 9 bases, and 12 bases lay between the germline ends. CDR1 MNHEY and CDR2 SVGAGI come from the germline V gene. CDR3 residues: CASSYSRSRGPQHF. The CDR3 DNA is TGTGCCAGCAGTTACTCGAGGAGTCGGGGGCCCCAGCATTTT.

The chain uses TRBV6-5 and TRBJ2-1; 9 nucleotides match TRBD2. The germline gives CDR1 MNHEY, CDR2 SVGAGI. The ends lost 3 bases at V and 7 bases at J; junction bases unmatched: 4. The CDR3 spans 14 residues. The CDR3 region is CASSYRREGNEQFF. DNA for the CDR3: TGTGCCAGCAGTTATAGGCGGGAGGGGAATGAGCAGTTCTTC.

This chain connects TRBV29-1 to TRBJ2-5; 7 bases line up with TRBD1. V lost 5 bases to trimming and J lost 4 bases; unmatched junction nucleotides: 4. This CDR3 has 12 amino acids. Germline assignment: CDR1 SQVTM and CDR2 ANQGSEA. CDR3 nucleotide sequence: TGCAGCGTTCCGGACAGGACAGAGACCCAGTACTTC. Translated: CSVPDRTETQYF.

V and J are TRBV7-2 and TRBJ2-1, with 13 bases aligning to TRBD2. Germline loops: CDR1 SGHTA, CDR2 FQGNSA. The J segment lost 4 bases and the V segment lost 4 bases, leaving 7 bases of the junction unmatched. This CDR3 is 17 amino acids long. The CDR3 DNA is TGTGCCAGCAGCTCGGGCCGGACTAGCGGGGGATACAATGAGCAGTTCTTC. It yields the protein CASSSGRTSGGYNEQFF.

With regard to this clone: Its ends do not fully match the called genes, so a read error is possible. This chain links TRBV29-1 with TRBJ1-1; D unresolved. This CDR3 contains 11 residues. The germline V gene has CDR1 SQVTM and CDR2 ANQGSEA. CDR3 sequence: CSVGAYTEAFF. DNA of the CDR3: TGCAGCGTTGGGGCATACACCGAAGCTTTCTTT.

This chain's CDR3 is CSVEGALGAVANYGYTF. Written as DNA, the CDR3 is TGCAGCGTTGAAGGGGCCCTGGGGGCCGTCGCTAACTATGGCTACACCTTC. The V gene is TRBV29-1, the J gene TRBJ1-2; possibly TRBD1 for D (6 bases). The V and J ends lost 1 base and 0 bases respectively, with 18 bases between them. The germline V gene encodes CDR1 SQVTM and CDR2 ANQGSEA. CDR3 length: 17 amino acids.

Only one count was recorded for this clone. This CDR3 reads CSVDGRDRANYGYTF. The CDR3 DNA reads as TGCAGCGTTGACGGGCGGGACAGGGCTAACTATGGCTACACCTTC. The chain employs TRBV29-1 and TRBJ1-2, with 9 bases aligning to TRBD1. CDR1 and CDR2 from the germline V gene are SQVTM and ANQGSEA. Trimming at V came to 3 bases and at J to 0 bases, leaving 5 bases not matched to a gene. The CDR3 sequence is 15 residues long. Supplemented by reference TRBV29-1 and TRBJ1-2, the full variable domain reads SAVISQKPSRDICQRGTSLTIQCQVDSQVTMMFWYRQQPGQSLTLIATANQGSEATYESGFVIDKFPISRPNLTFSTLTVSNMSPEDSSIYLCSVDGRDRANYGYTFGSGTRLTVV.

This clone has only one observation. The chain employs TRBV4-2 and TRBJ2-1; a possible D gene is TRBD1 (5 bases). The CDR3 has 12 amino acids. V was trimmed by 6 bases and J by 6 bases, leaving 9 bases between them. Germline CDR1 LGHNA, CDR2 YNFKEQ. In DNA, the CDR3 is TGTGCCAGCAGTTTCACAGGCAATGAGCAGTTCTTC. This translates into CASSFTGNEQFF.

As DNA, the CDR3 is TGTGCCAGCAGCTTAGATCCTAGCGGGAGTCTCCAAGAGACCCAGTACTTC. Translation: CASSLDPSGSLQETQYF. This chain joins TRBV11-2 and TRBJ2-5; 10 bases agree with TRBD2. The CDR3 totals 17 residues. V gave up 0 bases and J gave up 1 base; unmatched junction bases: 5. From germline, CDR1 is SGHAT and CDR2 FQNNGV. The variable domain in full, with the rest retrieved from reference TRBV11-2 and TRBJ2-5, is EAGVAQSPRYKIIEKRQSVAFWCNPISGHATLYWYQQILGQGPKLLIQFQNNGVVDDSQLPKDRFSAERLKGVDSTLKIQPAKLEDSAVYLCASSLDPSGSLQETQYFGPGTRLLVL.

This chain uses TRBV6-5 with TRBJ2-1, with TRBD2 as a possible D gene (5 bases). CDR1 and CDR2 (germline): MNHEY, SVGAGI. With 5 bases removed from V and 8 bases from J, the gap between germline ends came to 13 bases. The CDR3 is 13 residues long. This CDR3 reads CASSLLGPDEQFF. As DNA, the CDR3 is TGTGCCAGCAGTCTACTAGGGCCCGATGAGCAGTTCTTC.